This T cell receptor beta chain appears in the sequencing data of a study of glioma-infiltrating T cells after dendritic cell vaccination. Study summary: Dendritic cells derived from monocytes and pulsed with autologous tumor lysate formed the vaccine.

Blood PBMC samples: pre-vaccination, two weeks post third vaccination, and at tumor progression. Method: immunoSEQ multiplex PCR; TCRdb's copy keeps in-frame clones and lacks some. The table lists about 82,000 clones, 85% to 90% of them singletons. The V segment lost 3 bases and the J segment 12 bases; nucleotides outside the gene matches: 15. This CDR3 comprises 15 residues. From germline, CDR1 is SGDLS and CDR2 YYNGEE. This clonotype was obtained from a human donor with glioblastoma. J is TRBJ2-1 and V is TRBV9; the match to TRBD2 covers 7 bases. Sequencing used blood, obtained before dendritic cell vaccination. The CDR3 here is CASSALGGNSERQFF. The DNA of the CDR3 is TGTGCCAGCAGCGCCCTCGGGGGGAACAGTGAAAGGCAGTTCTTC.